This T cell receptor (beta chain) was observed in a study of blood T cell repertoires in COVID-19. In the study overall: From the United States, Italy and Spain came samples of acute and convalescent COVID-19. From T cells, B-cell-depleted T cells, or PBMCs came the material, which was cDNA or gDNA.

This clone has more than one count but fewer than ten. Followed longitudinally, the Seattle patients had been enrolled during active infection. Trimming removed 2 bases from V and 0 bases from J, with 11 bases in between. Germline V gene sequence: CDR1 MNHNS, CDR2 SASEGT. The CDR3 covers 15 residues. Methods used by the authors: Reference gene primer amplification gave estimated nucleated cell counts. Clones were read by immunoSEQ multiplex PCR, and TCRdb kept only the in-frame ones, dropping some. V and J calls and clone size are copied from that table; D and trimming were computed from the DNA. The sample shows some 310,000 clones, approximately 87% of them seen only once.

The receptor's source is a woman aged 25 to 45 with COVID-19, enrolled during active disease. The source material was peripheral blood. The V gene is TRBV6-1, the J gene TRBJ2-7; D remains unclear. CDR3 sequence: CASSESILSSYEQYF. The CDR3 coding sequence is TGTGCCAGCAGTGAATCCATTTTGAGCTCCTACGAGCAGTACTTC.